The 13 T cell receptor beta chains in this list originate from one sample, sequenced in a study of human T cells and chemical hapten exposure. As to time point: pre-sensitization, week 0. Noted treatment: therapeutic diphenylcyclopropenone sensitization with weekly scalp DPC. TCRdb itself ran the RACE reads through MiXCR, one entry per CDR3 protein. The sample holds around 60,000 distinct CDR3 sequences; 6.7% are singletons and the top ten take under 2%. Sequenced here: whole blood, sampled in connection with sensitization to the hapten diphenylcyclopropenone (DPC). The receptors come from a woman aged 25 to 39 with alopecia areata. Some clones in this sample may be carry-over from other donors' samples.

This clonotype occurred many times. The chain recombines TRBV2 with TRBJ1-6, with a weak D call TRBD1 (6 bases). This CDR3 region has 16 residues. Germline CDR1 SNHLY, CDR2 FYNNEI. Between the trimmed V and J ends, which lost 6 bases and 6 bases, there was a span of 18 bases. The CDR3 here is CASSDSLGAGNSPLHF. CDR3 in DNA: TGTGCCAGCAGCGACTCGTTGGGGGCCGGTAATTCACCCCTCCACTTT.

The table lists this clonotype with many counts. The chain carries TRBV11-1 and TRBJ1-4; 7 bases line up with TRBD1. Germline V lookup: CDR1 SGHAT, CDR2 FQDESV (reference sequence). Trimming took 5 bases from V and 8 from J; bases not matched to a gene: 8. The CDR3 contains 14 residues. The CDR3 nucleotides read TGTGCCAGCAGCCCTGTGCGAGGGGGCGAAAAACTGTTTTTT. Translated, it gives CASSPVRGGEKLFF.

This clonotype appeared many times. The chain has TRBV7-2 and TRBJ2-1; D gene uncertain. The CDR3 is 12 amino acids. Trimming left V 5 bases short and J 10 bases short, with 12 bases between. Per germline, CDR1 SGHTA and CDR2 FQGNSA. The DNA of the CDR3 is TGTGCCAGCAGCCCCCACCCGCCCGAGCAGTTCTTC. Translation: CASSPHPPEQFF.

This clonotype was seen ten or more times. V and J are TRBV20-1 and TRBJ1-1, with TRBD1 as a possible D gene (6 bases). Germline values: CDR1 DFQATT, CDR2 SNEGSKA (reference sequence). Trimming took 8 bases from V and 2 from J, leaving 9 bases between them. This CDR3 spans 11 amino acids. CDR3 sequence: CSTGHNTEAFF. The CDR3 coding sequence is TGCAGTACAGGGCATAACACTGAAGCTTTCTTT.

This clonotype was seen a few times. The chain links TRBV6-5 to TRBJ1-2, with D unresolved. The CDR3 sequence is 16 residues long. Trimming took off 0 bases at V and 8 bases at J, with 19 bases between the two ends. The germline V gene encodes CDR1 MNHEY and CDR2 SVGAGI. The CDR3 is CASSYSIANPAEGYTF. The CDR3 DNA reads as TGTGCCAGCAGTTACTCGATAGCCAACCCGGCAGAAGGCTACACCTTC.

This clonotype turned up a few times. The CDR3 bases are TGTGCCAGCAATCTCAGGGGGACCGGGGAGCTGTTTTTT. Translated, it gives CASNLRGTGELFF. The V and J genes are TRBV2 and TRBJ2-2, with TRBD1 matching over 7 bases. The V and J ends lost 7 bases and 5 bases, in that order; junction bases with no gene match: 4. This CDR3 is built from 13 residues. Germline CDR1 reads SNHLY; CDR2 reads FYNNEI.

There are many counts of this clonotype. The CDR3 DNA follows: TGCAGTGCTAGAGATCGCCGGGGCACAGATACGCAGTATTTT. This translates into CSARDRRGTDTQYF. This sequence joins TRBV20-1 and TRBJ2-3, with D unresolved. V lost 0 bases and J lost 1, with 8 bases in between. Germline V gene data show CDR1 as DFQATT and CDR2 as SNEGSKA (reference sequence). The CDR3 extends over 14 amino acids.

This clonotype was picked up many times. The V call is TRBV5-1, the J call TRBJ2-4, with TRBD2 identical over 14 bases. The junction had 13 bases not matched to a gene; V was cut back by 4 bases and J by 1 base. The CDR3 runs 20 residues. The germline CDR1 and CDR2 sequences are SGHRS and YFSETQ. In DNA form, the CDR3 reads TGCGCCAGCAGCGAATACGGGACTAGCGGGGGCACCGGGGCCAAAAACATTCAGTACTTC. It encodes CASSEYGTSGGTGAKNIQYF. Complete variable domain (other parts from reference TRBV5-1 and TRBJ2-4): KAGVTQTPRYLIKTRGQQVTLSCSPISGHRSVSWYQQTPGQGLQFLFEYFSETQRNKGNFPGRFSGRQFSNSRSEMNVSTLELGDSALYLCASSEYGTSGGTGAKNIQYFGAGTRLSVL.

This clonotype was observed at least ten times. The chain carries TRBV14 and TRBJ2-2, with 11 bases that match TRBD2. Germline CDR1 and CDR2: SGHDN and FVKESK. This CDR3 has 17 residues. Trimming removed 2 bases from V and 4 bases from J; junction bases left unmatched: 6. CDR3 DNA sequence: TGTGCCAGCAGCCAACAGGGGACTAGCGGTCTCACCGGGGAGCTGTTTTTT. Translated, it gives CASSQQGTSGLTGELFF.

This clonotype was recorded at least ten times. The rearrangement links TRBV10-3 to TRBJ2-7, with 8 bases aligning to TRBD2. The germline V gene has CDR1 ENHRY and CDR2 SYGVKD. The trim removed 4 bases at V and 5 bases at J, leaving 16 bases unmatched. The CDR3 is 17 amino acids. The CDR3 region is CAISAASPGGGRHEQYF. The CDR3 nucleotides read TGTGCCATCAGTGCTGCTTCGCCCGGGGGGGGCCGCCACGAGCAGTACTTC.

This clonotype was recorded many times. The rearrangement joins TRBV6-5 to TRBJ2-3; 7 bases match TRBD1. Trimming took 5 bases from V and 2 from J; bases not matched to a gene: 7. The CDR3 runs 15 residues. The germline gives CDR1 MNHEY, CDR2 SVGAGI. The CDR3 nucleotides are TGTGCCAGCAGTGCAACAGGGGCCAACACAGATACGCAGTATTTT. It yields the protein CASSATGANTDTQYF.

At least ten counts were recorded for this clonotype. The chain has TRBV11-1 and TRBJ2-7; no definite D call. This CDR3 is built from 13 residues. CDR1 SGHAT and CDR2 FQDESV come from the germline V gene (reference sequence). The V gene lost 2 bases and the J gene lost 2 bases, with 7 bases spanning the gap. This CDR3 reads CASSLLGPYEQYF. Written as DNA, the CDR3 is TGTGCCAGCAGCTTATTGGGTCCCTACGAGCAGTACTTC.

The V call is TRBV18, the J call TRBJ2-3; 9 positions agree with TRBD1. The CDR3 consists of 16 residues. CDR1 is KGHSH, CDR2 LQKENI, per germline. V lost 4 bases, J lost 1 base, and 6 bases stayed unmatched. CDR3 sequence reads: CASSQQGASCTDTQYF. In DNA form, the CDR3 reads TGTGCCAGCTCACAACAGGGGGCCTCCTGCACAGATACGCAGTATTTT.